These T cell receptor beta chains were read from a single sample in a study of blood T cell repertoires in COVID-19. Using immunoSEQ multiplex PCR, the repertoire was profiled, and TCRdb retains in-frame clones only, with some absent. This sample has hundreds of thousands of clones, with roughly 86% found just once. Sequencing used PBMCs or T cells enriched from blood (not recorded which). These receptors all stem from a woman in her 30s with acute COVID-19. CDR3s include the opening cysteine and the closing phenylalanine or tryptophan. The D gene is left open where the match is weak.

NA,TRBV21-1,TRBJ2-1,TGTGCCAGCCCTGACAGGGGGCACAATGAGCAGTTCTTC,CASPDRGHNEQFF
NA,TRBV19,TRBJ1-1,TGTGCCAGTAGTACAGGGTTCGACGTTGTGGTCACTGAAGCTTTCTTT,CASSTGFDVVVTEAFF
NA,TRBV21-1,TRBJ1-5,TGTGCCAGCAGCAAATTAGTGTCTAGCCAGTGCCTCTTGCATAGCAATCAGCCCCAGCATTTT,CASSKLVSSQCLLHSNQPQHF
NA,TRBV6-6,TRBJ1-1,TGTGCCAGCAGAGCTTTTGATCTGAACACTGAAGCTTTCTTT,CASRAFDLNTEAFF
TRBD1,TRBV2,TRBJ2-7,TGTGCCAGCAGTGGTGGGACAGCCGCCTACGAGCAGTACTTC,CASSGGTAAYEQYF
NA,TRBV20-1,TRBJ1-2,TGCAGTTTAAGGGAGGGGTATGGCTACACCTTC,CSLREGYGYTF
NA,TRBV4-3,TRBJ2-5,TGCGCCAGCAGCCAAGGTTTGGCGGGAACTCAAGAGACCCAGTACTTC,CASSQGLAGTQETQYF
NA,TRBV6-2/TRBV6-3,TRBJ1-4,TGTGCCAGCAGTTACGAGGGGAGGGAAAAACTGTTTTTT,CASSYEGREKLFF
NA,TRBV2,TRBJ2-3,TGTGCCAGCAATAGGGGAATGACAGATACGCAGTATTTT,CASNRGMTDTQYF
NA,TRBV24-1,TRBJ1-5,TGTGCCACCAGTCCCGCCGGGGAGTGGAATCAGCCCCAGCATTTT,CATSPAGEWNQPQHF
TRBD1,TRBV19,TRBJ2-5,TGTGCCAGTAGTCAAACAGGGGGCGGGGAGACCCAGTACTTC,CASSQTGGGETQYF
NA,TRBV10-1,TRBJ2-1,TGCGCCAGCAGCTTGGACTACGACAATGAGCAGTTCTTC,CASSLDYDNEQFF
NA,TRBV7-9,TRBJ2-7,TGTGCCAGCAGCTTAGGGGCTTCCTACGAGCAGTACTTC,CASSLGASYEQYF
NA,TRBV29-1,TRBJ2-7,TGCAGCGTGGAAACCTCAGATCAGGGGTTAGACTACGAGCAGTACTTC,CSVETSDQGLDYEQYF
NA,TRBV3-1/TRBV3-2,TRBJ2-7,TGTGCCAGCAGCCAAGTTTCGACAGGTATCTACGAGCAGTACTTC,CASSQVSTGIYEQYF
NA,TRBV7-9,TRBJ1-3,TGTGCCAGCAGCTCGGACACCAACTCTGGAAACACCATATATTTT,CASSSDTNSGNTIYF
NA,TRBV4-1,TRBJ2-5,TGCGCCAGCAGCCACCAACGGGACTTC,CASSHQRDF
TRBD1,TRBV7-3,TRBJ2-2,TGTGCCAGCAGCTTAACCAGGCTGGGGCAGGGGGCCGGGGAGCTGTTTTTT,CASSLTRLGQGAGELFF
NA,TRBV7-9,TRBJ2-5,TGTGCCAGCAACCTCCGGGAGACCCAGTACTTC,CASNLRETQYF
TRBD1,TRBV25-1,TRBJ2-5,TGTGCCAGCTCCCGGGAACGGGACAGAAGCCAAGAGACCCAGTACTTC,CASSRERDRSQETQYF
NA,TRBV5-4,TRBJ1-6,TGTGCCAGCAGCTCCGCCCCCGGCACGGGACTTAACCTCCACTTT,CASSSAPGTGLNLHF